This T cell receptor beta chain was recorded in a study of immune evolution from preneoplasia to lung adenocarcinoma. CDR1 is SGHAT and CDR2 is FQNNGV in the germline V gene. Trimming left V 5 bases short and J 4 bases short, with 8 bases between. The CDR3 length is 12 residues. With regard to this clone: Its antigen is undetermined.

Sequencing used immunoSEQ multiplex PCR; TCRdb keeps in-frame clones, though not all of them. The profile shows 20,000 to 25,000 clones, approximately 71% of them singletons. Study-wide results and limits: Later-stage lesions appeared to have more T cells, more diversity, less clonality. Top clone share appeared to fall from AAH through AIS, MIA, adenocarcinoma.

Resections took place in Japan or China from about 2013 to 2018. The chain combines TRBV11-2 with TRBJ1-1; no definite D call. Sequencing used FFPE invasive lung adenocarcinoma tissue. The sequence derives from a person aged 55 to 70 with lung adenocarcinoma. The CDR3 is CASSQPGTEAFF. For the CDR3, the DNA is TGTGCCAGCAGCCAGCCGGGCACTGAAGCTTTCTTT.